Below, 25 T cell receptor beta chains from the same sample are listed, as sequenced in a study of beta chain features in type 1 diabetes. Investigators reverse transcribed all isolated RNA, so they sequenced expressed TCRB transcripts. Assay: immunoSEQ multiplex PCR; the TCRdb copy retains only in-frame clones and omits some. The sample shows around 330,000 clones, 8% to 13% of them seen only once. The specimen was naive CD4+ T cells from blood. These receptors originate from a woman in her twenties or thirties in good health.

A remark on this clone: The junction departs from the called germline gene at one end, perhaps through a read error. This chain joins TRBV30 and TRBJ2-5; D possibly corresponds to TRBD2 (5 bases). The CDR3 has 12 amino acids. Germline lookup yields CDR1 GTSNPN and CDR2 SVGIG (reference sequence). The CDR3 loop is CAWSDAWEIQYF. The DNA for the CDR3 is TGTGCCTGGAGTGACGCCTGGGAGATCCAGTACTTC.

The gene calls are TRBV19 and TRBJ2-7; unclear D gene. The CDR3 is made up of 13 amino acids. Germline V CDR1 and CDR2: LNHDA, SQIVND (reference sequence). Trimming stripped 5 bases from V and 3 bases from J, with 11 bases between. CDR3 in amino acids: CASSEALGYEQYF. CDR3 nucleotide sequence: TGTGCCAGTAGTGAGGCACTGGGCTACGAGCAGTACTTC.

The gene calls are TRBV5-1 and TRBJ1-5; TRBD1 matches 7 bases. The CDR3 extends over 15 amino acids. Losses at the gene ends were 4 bases for V and 3 bases for J; bases not matched to a gene: 7. The germline gives CDR1 SGHRS, CDR2 YFSETQ. The CDR3 is CASSRTGAHNQPQHF. The CDR3 coding sequence is TGCGCCAGCAGCAGAACAGGGGCGCACAATCAGCCCCAGCATTTT.

The sample holds a few counts of this clone. This sequence joins TRBV12-5 and TRBJ2-1, with D possibly being TRBD1 (5 bases). V was shortened by 5 bases and J by 5 bases, with 16 bases between the two germline ends. The germline V gene has CDR1 LGHNT and CDR2 FRNRAP. The CDR3 loop spans 15 amino acids. CDR3 bases: TGTGCTAGTGGTCAGGGCCAGGGTGGACACAATGAGCAGTTCTTC. Translation gives CASGQGQGGHNEQFF. Looking up the rest from reference TRBV12-5 and TRBJ2-1 gives the full variable domain: DARVTQTPRHKVTEMGQEVTMRCQPILGHNTVFWYRQTMMQGLELLAYFRNRAPLDDSGMPKDRFSAEMPDATLATLKIQPSEPRDSAVYFCASGQGQGGHNEQFFGPGTRLTVL.

This clone showed up just a few times. The chain couples TRBV20-1 to TRBJ2-1, with a tentative D call TRBD2 (6 bases). V lost 0 bases and J lost 10, with 7 bases in between. The CDR3 is 11 amino acids. Germline V gene data show CDR1 as DFQATT and CDR2 as SNEGSKA (reference sequence). As DNA, the CDR3 is TGCAGTGCTAGAGATCGGGAGGAGCAGTTCTTC. Residues: CSARDREEQFF.

This clone was observed a handful of times. The rearrangement uses TRBV28 and TRBJ2-6, with a tentative D call TRBD2 (7 bases). The germline gives CDR1 MDHEN, CDR2 SYDVKM. This CDR3 comprises 16 residues. The ends were cut back, 5 bases at V and 0 bases at J, with 11 bases in the middle. The CDR3 nucleotides read TGTGCCAGCAGTCAAGGGGGGGCCTCTGGGGCCAACGTCCTGACTTTC. This codes for CASSQGGASGANVLTF.

This clone was found a few times. The chain carries TRBV6-5 and TRBJ1-1, with D possibly TRBD1 on 6 matching bases. CDR1 and CDR2 from the germline V gene are MNHEY and SVGAGI. V shed 8 bases and J shed 1 base, with 14 bases lying between them. The CDR3 contains 14 residues. The CDR3 sequence: CASRRGRGNTEAFF. DNA for the CDR3: TGTGCCAGCCGAAGGGGGAGAGGGAACACTGAAGCTTTCTTT.

The chain couples TRBV5-4 to TRBJ2-7; possibly TRBD2 for D (5 bases). The CDR3 extends over 14 amino acids. Germline V gives CDR1 SGHNT, CDR2 YYREEE (reference sequence). Trimming removed 3 bases from V and 4 bases from J, with 14 bases in between. This chain's CDR3 is CASSSRDFLYEQYF. For the CDR3, the DNA is TGTGCCAGCAGCTCCCGGGATTTTCTTTACGAGCAGTACTTC.

This clone has more than one count but fewer than ten. The V gene is TRBV28, the J gene TRBJ1-1, with 7 bases aligning to TRBD1. V trimming: 5 bases; J trimming: 3 bases; junction bases outside the gene matches: 12. CDR1 is MDHEN, CDR2 SYDVKM, per germline. The CDR3 sequence is 16 residues long. CDR3 amino acids: CASSPPQGQGDTEAFF. CDR3 nucleotide sequence: TGTGCCAGCAGTCCCCCACAGGGGCAAGGCGACACTGAAGCTTTCTTT. The complete variable domain, with remaining parts taken from reference TRBV28 and TRBJ1-1, reads DVKVTQSSRYLVKRTGEKVFLECVQDMDHENMFWYRQDPGLGLRLIYFSYDVKMKEKGDIPEGYSVSREKKERFSLILESASTNQTSMYLCASSPPQGQGDTEAFFGQGTRLTVV.

This clone was detected a few times. The chain uses TRBV5-1 and TRBJ2-1, with D perhaps matching TRBD1 (5 bases). Germline-derived CDR1 and CDR2 are SGHRS and YFSETQ. The V end lost 2 bases, the J end lost 6 bases, and 15 bases lay between the germline ends. The length of the CDR3 is 15 residues. The CDR3 loop reads CASSFLRTTPNEQFF. The CDR3, as DNA: TGCGCCAGCAGCTTCCTGCGGACAACCCCCAATGAGCAGTTCTTC.

This clone was observed a handful of times. The chain couples TRBV7-2 to TRBJ1-2; D may be TRBD1 (5 bases). CDR1 is SGHTA and CDR2 is FQGNSA in the germline V gene. The CDR3 extends over 12 amino acids. The V end lost 5 bases, the J end lost 8 bases, and 12 bases lay between the germline ends. CDR3 region: CASSTQGRGYTF. Here the CDR3 DNA reads TGTGCCAGCAGCACTCAGGGTAGGGGCTACACCTTC.

The chain carries TRBV6-4 and TRBJ2-3, with TRBD2 matching over 7 bases. CDR1 and CDR2 (germline): MRHNA, SNTAGT. J lost 4 bases, V lost 6 bases, and 7 bases had no gene match. The CDR3 has 14 residues. The CDR3 loop reads CASSESGMADTQYF. Written as DNA, the CDR3 is TGTGCCAGCAGCGAAAGCGGGATGGCAGATACGCAGTATTTT.

The chain links TRBV28 to TRBJ1-2, with D perhaps TRBD1 (6 bases). The V gene lost 6 bases and the J gene lost 8 bases, with 10 bases spanning the gap. Germline CDR1 MDHEN, CDR2 SYDVKM. CDR3 length equals 11 residues. The CDR3: CASSETGGYTF. CDR3 nucleotides: TGTGCCAGCAGCGAGACAGGCGGCTACACCTTC.

The chain combines TRBV30 with TRBJ2-7, with 8 bases aligning to TRBD2. Trimming took 1 base from V and 2 from J; bases not matched to a gene: 1. Germline CDR1 is GTSNPN and CDR2 is SVGIG (reference sequence). CDR3 size: 13 residues. CDR3 in DNA: TGTGCCTGGAGTGAACTAGCGGCCTACGAGCAGTACTTC. Translation: CAWSELAAYEQYF. The full variable domain, rest sourced from reference TRBV30 and TRBJ2-7, is SQTIHQWPATLVQPVGSPLSLECTVEGTSNPNLYWYRQAAGRGLQLLFYSVGIGQISSEVPQNLSASRPQDRQFILSSKKLLLSDSGFYLCAWSELAAYEQYFGPGTRLTVT.

The CDR3 coding sequence is TGTGCCATCACTAAAGACACCTCCTACGAGCAGTACTTC. It translates to CAITKDTSYEQYF. V usage is TRBV10-3 and J usage is TRBJ2-7, with D unresolved. CDR1 is ENHRY and CDR2 is SYGVKD in the germline V gene. Deletions cut 7 bases from V and 0 bases from J, with 10 bases between. CDR3 length: 13 residues.

There are a few counts of this clone. The chain links TRBV5-1 to TRBJ2-1; maybe TRBD1 (6 bases). The ends were cut back, 0 bases at V and 4 bases at J, with 14 bases in the middle. This CDR3 has 16 residues. CDR1 and CDR2 from the germline V gene are SGHRS and YFSETQ. CDR3 DNA sequence: TGCGCCAGCAGCTTGGCTCCGGGACAAGTGTACAATGAGCAGTTCTTC. Translated, it gives CASSLAPGQVYNEQFF.

This clone occurred a few times. The gene calls are TRBV6-5 and TRBJ2-7; D is perhaps TRBD2 (5 bases). Trimming removed 6 bases at V and 0 bases at J, with 6 bases between. The CDR3 covers 12 residues. Germline V gives CDR1 MNHEY, CDR2 SVGAGI. The CDR3 spells CASSDYSYEQYF. In DNA form, the CDR3 reads TGTGCCAGCAGCGACTACTCCTACGAGCAGTACTTC.

This clone turned up a few times. This sequence joins TRBV9 and TRBJ2-7; TRBD1 aligns across 12 bases. Germline values: CDR1 SGDLS, CDR2 YYNGEE. The ends lost 0 bases at V and 5 bases at J; junction bases unmatched: 6. There are 16 residues in the CDR3. The CDR3 sequence is CASSVDGTGGFHEQYF. The CDR3 nucleotides read TGTGCCAGCAGCGTAGATGGGACAGGGGGCTTCCACGAGCAGTACTTC. The whole variable domain, filled in from reference TRBV9 and TRBJ2-7, reads DSGVTQTPKHLITATGQRVTLRCSPRSGDLSVYWYQQSLDQGLQFLIQYYNGEERAKGNILERFSAQQFPDLHSELNLSSLELGDSALYFCASSVDGTGGFHEQYFGPGTRLTVT.

This clone has a handful of counts. Other DNA sequences from this sample encode an identical CDR3 as well. The chain is built from TRBV9 and TRBJ2-3; no definite D call. V was trimmed by 3 bases and J by 0 bases, leaving 2 bases between them. The CDR3 is 12 amino acids. Germline CDR1 SGDLS, CDR2 YYNGEE. The CDR3 region is CASSASTDTQYF. CDR3 coding DNA: TGTGCCAGCAGCGCAAGCACAGATACGCAGTATTTT. The full variable domain, in which reference TRBV9 and TRBJ2-3 provide the parts outside the CDR3, is DSGVTQTPKHLITATGQRVTLRCSPRSGDLSVYWYQQSLDQGLQFLIQYYNGEERAKGNILERFSAQQFPDLHSELNLSSLELGDSALYFCASSASTDTQYFGPGTRLTVL.

The chain recombines TRBV5-8 with TRBJ2-3; no firm D call. The CDR3 length is 13 residues. V lost 1 base and J 2 bases, leaving 5 bases between the germline ends. Germline assignment: CDR1 SGHTS and CDR2 YDEGEE. The CDR3 DNA reads as TGTGCCAGCAGCTTGACTGCCACAGATACGCAGTATTTT. Its translation is CASSLTATDTQYF.

The V call is TRBV29-1, the J call TRBJ1-2; 7 nucleotides match TRBD1. The germline V gene encodes CDR1 SQVTM and CDR2 ANQGSEA. The CDR3 is 11 amino acids. The J segment lost 7 bases and the V segment lost 4 bases, leaving 3 bases of the junction unmatched. In DNA form, the CDR3 reads TGCAGCGTTGGGGCAGGGGGTGGCTACACCTTC. Translating gives CSVGAGGGYTF.

This clone was picked up a small number of times. The CDR3 spells CASSRRTSGGPDTQYF. Written as DNA, the CDR3 is TGTGCCAGCAGCCGCCGGACTAGCGGGGGTCCAGATACGCAGTATTTT. The chain employs TRBV7-9 and TRBJ2-3, with 13 nucleotides matching TRBD2. The trim removed 5 bases at V and 4 bases at J, leaving 6 bases unmatched. Germline V CDR1 and CDR2: SEHNR, FQNEAQ (reference sequence). The CDR3 has 16 residues.

This clone came up a few times. J is TRBJ2-7 and V is TRBV18, with 8 bases fitting TRBD2. In germline, CDR1 is KGHSH, CDR2 LQKENI. Trimming removed 0 bases from V and 2 bases from J; junction bases left unmatched: 3. The CDR3 sequence is 15 residues long. The CDR3 loop is CASSPPGLGTYEQYF. CDR3 bases: TGTGCCAGCTCACCACCGGGACTAGGGACCTACGAGCAGTACTTC.

This clone was seen a few times. This chain uses TRBV14 with TRBJ1-5, with D unresolved. This CDR3 is built from 13 residues. V was trimmed by 1 base and J by 4 bases, leaving 5 bases between them. Germline values: CDR1 SGHDN, CDR2 FVKESK. CDR3 sequence: CASSQGVNQPQHF. Written as DNA, the CDR3 is TGTGCCAGCAGCCAAGGAGTTAATCAGCCCCAGCATTTT.

This clone was recorded a few times. V and J are TRBV30 and TRBJ2-7, with D tentatively TRBD1 (6 bases). Looked up from germline, CDR1 is GTSNPN and CDR2 is SVGIG (reference sequence). The CDR3 has 14 amino acids. V lost 2 bases to trimming and J lost 3 bases, with 14 bases between them. The CDR3 nucleotides read TGTGCCTGGAGTCCCCGCCCGGACAGCTACGAGCAGTACTTC. Its translation: CAWSPRPDSYEQYF.